This T cell receptor beta chain was retrieved from a study of response to subunit inactivated influenza vaccine. This clonotype has more than one count but fewer than ten. Trimming pared 6 bases from V and 4 bases from J, leaving 11 bases between. The CDR3 is made up of 13 amino acids. Germline loops: CDR1 MGHDK, CDR2 SYGVNS. TCRdb passed the RT-PCR reads through MiXCR, listing each CDR3 protein once. The table has 450,000 to 700,000 distinct CDR3 sequences, 12% to 15% seen once; the top ten hold around 10%. The specimen was PBMCs from blood, collected roughly 12 days after vaccination. The chain links TRBV25-1 to TRBJ2-3, with TRBD2 as a possible D gene (6 bases). This receptor was taken from a man in his forties or fifties who received an inactivated influenza vaccine. The CDR3 DNA is TGTGCCAGCAGCCACGGGAGATCAGATACGCAGTATTTT. It specifies CASSHGRSDTQYF.